A selection of T cell receptor beta chains follows, all from one sample in a study of pediatric ulcerative colitis. Repertoires were generated with immunoSEQ multiplex PCR, while TCRdb's copy carries only in-frame clones and drops some. Among tens of thousands of clones listed, about 81% were seen once. The sequenced material came from gut tissue. These receptors all come from a boy aged 10-17 years with mild ulcerative colitis. CDR3s include the opening cysteine and the closing phenylalanine or tryptophan. Fields, in order: J gene, V gene, D gene, clone size, CDR3 protein, CDR3 DNA. D genes are given only for firm matches. A row's size may be missing; if present it is once, few, many or a size class.

TRBJ2-2,TRBV2,NA,few,CASSPVTGELFF,TGTGCCAGCAGTCCGGTCACCGGGGAGCTGTTTTTT
TRBJ2-7,TRBV27,NA,NA,CASSHSRSRSTYEQYF,TGTGCCAGCAGTCATTCCAGGTCTAGGTCAACCTACGAGCAGTACTTC
TRBJ2-7,TRBV2,TRBD1,NA,CASSRGLWDEQYF,TGTGCCAGCAGCAGGGGGCTCTGGGACGAGCAGTACTTC
TRBJ2-5,TRBV4-2,NA,NA,CASSQHNQGQETQYF,TGTGCCAGCAGCCAACATAATCAGGGGCAAGAGACCCAGTACTTC
TRBJ1-4,TRBV15,NA,NA,CATSRAATNEKLFF,TGTGCCACCAGCAGAGCAGCGACTAATGAAAAACTGTTTTTT
TRBJ1-4,TRBV15,NA,NA,CATSHPTENEKLFF,TGTGCCACCAGCCACCCGACAGAAAATGAAAAACTGTTTTTT
TRBJ1-1,TRBV6-5,NA,NA,CASSRGGSSTEAFF,TGTGCCAGCAGCCGAGGGGGTAGCAGCACTGAAGCTTTCTTT
TRBJ1-4,TRBV7-9,NA,NA,CASSLGTGNEKLFF,TGTGCCAGCAGCTTAGGCACAGGGAATGAAAAACTGTTTTTT
TRBJ2-5,TRBV9,TRBD1,NA,CASSATGGETQYF,TGTGCCAGCAGCGCGACAGGGGGAGAGACCCAGTACTTC
TRBJ1-1,TRBV27,TRBD1,NA,CASSFPGQGATEAFF,TGTGCCAGCAGTTTTCCGGGACAGGGGGCCACTGAAGCTTTCTTT
TRBJ1-2,TRBV4-1,NA,NA,CASSPGNGGYGYTF,TGCGCCAGCAGCCCCGGGAACGGAGGATATGGCTACACCTTC
TRBJ1-1,TRBV13,NA,NA,CASNTGLAPTEAFF,TGTGCCAGCAACACGGGACTTGCCCCCACTGAAGCTTTCTTT
TRBJ1-2,TRBV29-1,TRBD1,NA,CSVAPITGTEGYTF,TGCAGCGTTGCCCCAATAACAGGGACAGAAGGCTACACCTTC
TRBJ1-2,TRBV19,TRBD1,NA,CASSWWGTGENYGYTF,TGTGCCAGTAGTTGGTGGGGGACAGGGGAGAACTATGGCTACACCTTC
TRBJ2-7,TRBV2,NA,NA,CASSRSAVDSEQYF,TGTGCCAGCAGTAGGTCCGCGGTCGACTCCGAGCAGTACTTC
TRBJ2-5,TRBV5-1,NA,NA,CASSLRTVQETQYF,TGCGCCAGCAGCTTGAGGACAGTCCAAGAGACCCAGTACTTC
TRBJ2-3,TRBV10-3,NA,NA,CAIRNRSDTQYF,TGTGCCATCAGGAATAGGTCGGATACGCAGTATTTT
TRBJ2-1,TRBV6-5,TRBD2,NA,CASSYKAGGTNEQFF,TGTGCCAGCAGTTATAAAGCGGGGGGCACCAATGAGCAGTTCTTC
TRBJ2-7,TRBV5-8,TRBD2,NA,CASSSTSGGIDEQYF,TGTGCCAGCAGTTCTACTAGCGGGGGGATCGACGAGCAGTACTTC
TRBJ2-7,TRBV20-1,NA,NA,CSAREDHEQYF,TGCAGTGCTAGAGAGGATCATGAGCAGTACTTC
TRBJ1-1,TRBV23-1,TRBD1,NA,CASSPPDSRTGWTEAFF,TGCGCCAGCAGTCCCCCGGATTCTCGGACAGGGTGGACTGAAGCTTTCTTT
TRBJ1-4,TRBV5-6,NA,NA,CASSPRTLPNEKLFF,TGTGCCAGCAGCCCGAGGACCCTCCCCAATGAAAAACTGTTTTTT
TRBJ2-7,TRBV5-1,NA,NA,CASSLAGDSYEQYF,TGCGCCAGCAGCTTGGCGGGGGACTCCTACGAGCAGTACTTC
TRBJ2-3,TRBV7-2,NA,NA,CASSPRLGVDTQYF,TGTGCCAGCAGCCCCCGGTTGGGGGTCGATACGCAGTATTTT
TRBJ2-1,TRBV2,TRBD2,NA,CASSGSGNYNEQFF,TGTGCCAGCAGCGGTAGCGGGAACTACAATGAGCAGTTCTTC
TRBJ1-1,TRBV2,NA,NA,CASRVPGTVNTEAFF,TGTGCCAGCAGAGTCCCCGGGACGGTGAACACTGAAGCTTTCTTT
TRBJ2-5,TRBV11-3,NA,NA,CASSPERRTQYF,TGTGCCAGCAGTCCCGAACGTCGGACCCAGTACTTC
TRBJ2-3,TRBV5-4,TRBD2,NA,CASSPTSGEADTQYF,TGTGCCAGCAGTCCGACTAGCGGGGAAGCAGATACGCAGTATTTT
TRBJ2-7,TRBV11-2,TRBD1,once,CASSSVTRTGRLLYEQYF,TGTGCCAGCAGCTCGGTGACAAGGACAGGGAGACTACTCTACGAGCAGTACTTC
TRBJ2-5,TRBV9,NA,NA,CASSVITTGTQYF,TGTGCCAGCAGCGTAATCACAACGGGGACCCAGTACTTC
TRBJ2-1,TRBV4-1,NA,NA,CASSQDRLNEQFF,TGCGCCAGCAGCCAAGATCGGTTGAATGAGCAGTTCTTC
TRBJ1-1,TRBV5-5,NA,NA,CASTSPGTEAFF,TGTGCCAGCACTTCACCTGGCACTGAAGCTTTCTTT
TRBJ2-5,TRBV4-1,NA,NA,CASSQDLLGTQYF,TGCGCCAGCAGCCAAGATCTGTTGGGGACCCAGTACTTC
TRBJ1-6,TRBV2,NA,NA,CASRDVRNSPLHF,TGTGCCAGCAGAGATGTCAGGAATTCACCCCTCCACTTT
TRBJ1-5,TRBV5-6,NA,once,CASSLATDQPQHF,TGTGCCAGCAGCTTGGCCACTGATCAGCCCCAGCATTTT
TRBJ1-2,TRBV29-1,NA,NA,CSVGGSGYGYTF,TGCAGCGTCGGGGGCAGCGGCTATGGCTACACCTTC
TRBJ1-3,TRBV4-1,NA,NA,CASSQVGRGGNTIYF,TGCGCCAGCAGCCAAGTAGGAAGGGGGGGAAACACCATATATTTT
TRBJ1-1,TRBV11-3,NA,once,CASSLGGRLNTEAFF,TGTGCCAGCAGCTTAGGGGGACGGCTGAACACTGAAGCTTTCTTT
TRBJ1-2,TRBV19,TRBD1,NA,CASSTTGGYGYTF,TGTGCCAGTAGTACGACAGGGGGCTATGGCTACACCTTC
TRBJ2-3,TRBV7-2,NA,NA,CASSRGSGDTQYF,TGTGCCAGCAGCCGGGGCAGCGGCGATACGCAGTATTTT
TRBJ1-6,TRBV5-4,TRBD1,NA,CASSTDRRNSPLHF,TGTGCCAGCAGCACGGACAGGAGGAATTCACCCCTCCACTTT
TRBJ1-6,TRBV4-2,NA,NA,CASSQVGAGSYLGNSPLHF,TGTGCCAGCAGCCAAGTAGGGGCAGGGAGCTATCTGGGAAATTCACCCCTCCACTTT
TRBJ2-2,TRBV6-1,TRBD1,NA,CASSARTGGITGELFF,TGTGCCAGCAGTGCACGGACAGGGGGCATAACCGGGGAGCTGTTTTTT
TRBJ2-3,TRBV5-1,NA,once,CASSFADTQYF,TGCGCCAGCAGCTTCGCAGATACGCAGTATTTT
TRBJ2-3,TRBV6-5,TRBD1,NA,CASSSGQGLTDTQYF,TGTGCCAGCAGTTCCGGACAGGGCCTCACAGATACGCAGTATTTT
TRBJ2-3,TRBV12-5,NA,NA,CASALGWGTDTQYF,TGTGCTAGTGCCTTGGGGTGGGGCACAGATACGCAGTATTTT
TRBJ2-3,TRBV5-6,NA,few,CASMVHTDTQYF,TGTGCCAGCATGGTCCATACAGATACGCAGTATTTT